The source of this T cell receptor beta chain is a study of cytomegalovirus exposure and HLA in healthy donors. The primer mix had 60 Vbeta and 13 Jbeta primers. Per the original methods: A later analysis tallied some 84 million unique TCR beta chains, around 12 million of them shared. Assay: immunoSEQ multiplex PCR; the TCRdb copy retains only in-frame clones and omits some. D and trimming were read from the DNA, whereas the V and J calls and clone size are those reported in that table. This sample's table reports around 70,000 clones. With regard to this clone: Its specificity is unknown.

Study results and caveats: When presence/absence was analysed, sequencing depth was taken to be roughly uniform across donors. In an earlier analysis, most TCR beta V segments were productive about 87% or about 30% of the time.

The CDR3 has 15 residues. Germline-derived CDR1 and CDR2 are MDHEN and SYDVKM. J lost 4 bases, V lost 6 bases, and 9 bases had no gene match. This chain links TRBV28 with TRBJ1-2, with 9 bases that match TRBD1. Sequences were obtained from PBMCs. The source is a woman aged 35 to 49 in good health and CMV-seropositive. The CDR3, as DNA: TGTGCCAGCAGCCCCGGGACAGGGACCACCTATGGCTACACCTTC. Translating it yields CASSPGTGTTYGYTF.